A selection of T cell receptor beta chains follows, all from one sample in a study of blood T cell repertoires in COVID-19. Only in-frame clones appear in the TCRdb table, and some are missing; sequencing was by immunoSEQ multiplex PCR. Counted here are over 200,000 clones, almost 90% occurring once; the ten biggest clones make up around 2.9%. What was sequenced was peripheral blood. These receptors came from an older woman with acute or convalescent COVID-19. CDR3s include the opening cysteine and the closing phenylalanine or tryptophan. Each record gives: CDR3 DNA, CDR3 protein, D gene, clone size, V gene, J gene. D genes are given only for firm matches. The size of a clone is reported for some rows only, either as once, few or many, or as a class for expanded clones.

TGTGCCAGCAGTTACGGACTAGCGGGAGGGACCGGGGAGCTGTTTTTT	CASSYGLAGGTGELFF	TRBD2	-	TRBV6-2/TRBV6-3	TRBJ2-2
TGTGCCAGCAGTTACTCGTCTGTCAATGAGCAGTTCTTC	CASSYSSVNEQFF	-	-	TRBV6-2/TRBV6-3	TRBJ2-1
TGTGCCAGCAGCAGTGGGGCCCTGGGTCAGGATGGCTACACCTTC	CASSSGALGQDGYTF	-	-	TRBV13	TRBJ1-2
TGTGCCAGTAGTATAGTGGGACAGGGAGCAAATACGCAGTATTTT	CASSIVGQGANTQYF	TRBD1	-	TRBV19	TRBJ2-3
TGCAGCGTTGCCGGGACTTCCGACCGTGGCTCCTACAATGAGCAGTTCTTC	CSVAGTSDRGSYNEQFF	-	-	TRBV29-1	TRBJ2-1
TGTGCCAGCTCACGGGGGACAGGATCCTACGAGCAGTACTTC	CASSRGTGSYEQYF	TRBD1	-	TRBV18	TRBJ2-7
TGTGCCAGCAGACTCGTTAGACAGGGGGGCTACGAGCAGTACTTC	CASRLVRQGGYEQYF	TRBD1	few	TRBV6-5	TRBJ2-7
TGTGCCAGCAGCTTAGGGACAGGGAGCACTGAAGCTTTCTTT	CASSLGTGSTEAFF	TRBD1	once	TRBV7-2	TRBJ1-1
TGTGCCACCAGCAGAGATACAGCGGGGGGCACAGATACGCAGTATTTT	CATSRDTAGGTDTQYF	TRBD2	-	TRBV15	TRBJ2-3
TGTGCCAGCAGAATCGACTATGGCTACACCTTC	CASRIDYGYTF	-	-	TRBV6-6	TRBJ1-2
TGTGCCAGCAGCTTAAGGGACAGGGTCTCAAACTATGGCTACACCTTC	CASSLRDRVSNYGYTF	TRBD1	-	TRBV7-8	TRBJ1-2
TGTGCCAGCTCACCGCAGGGGGGAGAGACCCAGTACTTC	CASSPQGGETQYF	-	-	TRBV18	TRBJ2-5
TGTGCCTGGGAGAGGGGCAATCAGCCCCAGCATTTT	CAWERGNQPQHF	-	-	TRBV30	TRBJ1-5
TGTGCCTGGGATAGAGCAGGGGTCCCCTACGAGCAGTACTTC	CAWDRAGVPYEQYF	-	-	TRBV30	TRBJ2-7
TGTGCCAGCAGCCGACAGGTTAGCAATCAGCCCCAGCATTTT	CASSRQVSNQPQHF	-	-	TRBV3-1/TRBV3-2	TRBJ1-5